This T cell receptor beta chain was profiled in a study of spatial heterogeneity in lung cancer. Study overall: More than 9.5 raw reads, on average, carried each unique TCR and UMI combination. Notes on the study in general: Expanded intratumoral alpha and beta TCR counts tracked tumor mutation counts.

This clonotype showed up many times. Its antigen is undetermined. Germline-derived CDR1 and CDR2 are SGHTA and FQGNSA. The CDR3 loop spans 14 amino acids. Trimming took 5 bases from V and 2 from J; bases not matched to a gene: 4. TCRdb recomputed calls from the 5' RACE reads with MiXCR, one row per CDR3 protein. The table has nearly 25,000 distinct CDR3 sequences, over 7.5% seen once. Time point defined: sample taken at primary tumor resection. Whole RNA from tumor, nontumor lung or frozen PBMC was sequenced unsorted. V gene TRBV7-2 combines with J gene TRBJ1-2; TRBD1 matches 8 bases. This material consisted of lung tumor tissue, taken at surgery. The sequence derives from a male donor with early-stage non-small cell lung cancer. DNA of the CDR3: TGTGCCAGCAGCCCTACAGGGGGAAACTATGGCTACACCTTC. This sequence encodes CASSPTGGNYGYTF.